Listed below are T cell receptor beta chains from one sample, sequenced in a study of T cell repertoires in cytomegalovirus infection. TCRdb re-called the reads with MiXCR, one entry per CDR3 protein. The sample records 230,000 or so distinct CDR3 sequences, more than 15% being singletons. Sequencing was carried out using CD8+ T cells from PBMCs. These receptors came from a human donor in good health (CMV status not recorded). Some clones in this sample may be carry-over from other donors' samples. Both conserved end residues are part of each CDR3. Each record gives: J gene, V gene, D gene, clone size, CDR3 protein, CDR3 DNA. The D gene is left open where the match is weak. For some rows the clone size is stated as once, few or many, or as a class when expanded; others skip it.

TRBJ1-1,TRBV12-3/TRBV12-4,.,many,CASRGLYMNTEAFF,TGTGCCAGCAGAGGCCTTTACATGAACACTGAAGCTTTCTTT
TRBJ1-5,TRBV7-9,.,many,CASSLEGEPQHF,TGTGCCAGCAGCTTAGAGGGGGAGCCCCAGCATTTT
TRBJ2-4,TRBV19,.,.,CASSPQQGTAKNIQYF,TGTGCCAGTAGTCCCCAGCAAGGGACGGCCAAAAACATTCAGTACTTC
TRBJ1-6,TRBV5-6,.,few,CASSLQGGEWNSPLHF,TGTGCCAGCAGTTTGCAGGGAGGAGAGTGGAATTCACCCCTCCACTTT
TRBJ2-1,TRBV7-2,TRBD2,many,CASSLLGGGAPYNEQFF,TGTGCCAGCAGCTTGCTAGGCGGGGGGGCCCCCTACAATGAGCAGTTCTTC
TRBJ2-1,TRBV7-9,TRBD2,.,CASSSFSGGRADEQFF,TGTGCCAGCAGCTCGTTTAGCGGGGGGCGAGCAGATGAGCAGTTCTTC
TRBJ2-5,TRBV7-3,.,.,CASSQEGKETQYF,TGTGCCAGCAGCCAAGAGGGGAAAGAGACCCAGTACTTC
TRBJ1-5,TRBV6-6,.,.,CASDERGGNQPQHF,TGTGCCAGCGACGAGAGAGGGGGTAATCAGCCCCAGCATTTT
TRBJ1-6,TRBV11-2,TRBD1,few,CASSLGGFRGRTPLHF,TGTGCCAGCAGCTTAGGGGGGTTTAGGGGGCGAACACCCCTCCACTTT
TRBJ2-3,TRBV6-6,.,many,CASSYSPEITDTQYF,TGTGCCAGCAGTTACTCCCCGGAAATCACAGATACGCAGTATTTT
TRBJ1-5,TRBV2,.,few,CASSEVQANQPQHF,TGTGCCAGCAGTGAAGTACAGGCAAACCAGCCCCAGCATTTT
TRBJ2-1,TRBV5-1,.,.,CASSLRRTPNEQFF,TGCGCCAGCAGCTTGAGGAGAACTCCCAATGAGCAGTTCTTC
TRBJ2-3,TRBV28,.,few,CASSLIVDRSLTDTQYF,TGTGCCAGCAGTTTAATAGTAGACAGGAGTTTGACAGATACGCAGTATTTT
TRBJ2-7,TRBV7-9,.,.,CASSLGFGPYEQYF,TGTGCCAGCAGCTTAGGGTTTGGTCCCTACGAGCAGTACTTC
TRBJ2-5,TRBV5-6,.,many,CASSFGTLQETQYF,TGTGCCAGCAGCTTTGGCACGCTACAAGAGACCCAGTACTTC
TRBJ2-7,TRBV4-1,.,few,CASSQGRGSYEQYF,TGCGCCAGCAGCCAAGGCAGGGGCTCCTACGAGCAGTACTTC
TRBJ1-2,TRBV2,TRBD1,many,CASSQDRSHNYGYTF,TGTGCCAGCAGCCAGGACAGGTCTCATAACTATGGCTACACCTTC
TRBJ2-7,TRBV5-1,TRBD1,few,CASSLRSGGILYEQYF,TGCGCCAGCAGCTTGAGATCAGGGGGAATTCTCTACGAGCAGTACTTC
TRBJ2-2,TRBV5-1,.,few,CASSAEMNTGELFF,TGCGCCAGCAGCGCCGAAATGAACACCGGGGAGCTGTTTTTT
TRBJ2-2,TRBV7-6,.,many,CASSREGLAGELFF,TGTGCCAGCAGCCGAGAAGGTCTTGCCGGGGAGCTGTTTTTT
TRBJ2-7,TRBV28,TRBD1,many,CASSSTRRTGTYEQYF,TGTGCCAGCAGTTCTACTCGAAGGACAGGAACCTACGAGCAGTACTTC
TRBJ1-1,TRBV4-1,.,.,CASSQDEQSGEAFF,TGCGCCAGCAGCCAAGATGAACAGTCAGGAGAAGCTTTCTTT
TRBJ2-7,TRBV7-8,.,few,CASSLYPGYEQYF,TGTGCCAGCAGCTTATATCCAGGCTACGAGCAGTACTTC
TRBJ2-7,TRBV5-5,.,few,CASNRDGSYEQYF,TGTGCCAGCAACCGGGACGGCTCCTACGAGCAGTACTTC
TRBJ2-7,TRBV29-1,.,.,CSVEAEGVDYEQYF,TGCAGCGTTGAAGCGGAGGGGGTGGACTACGAGCAGTACTTC
TRBJ1-2,TRBV10-3,.,.,CAISELPGPWNYGYTF,TGTGCCATCAGTGAATTACCGGGACCGTGGAACTATGGCTACACCTTC
TRBJ2-5,TRBV7-6,.,many,CASSLFLLETQYF,TGTGCCAGCAGCTTATTCTTGCTCGAGACCCAGTACTTC
TRBJ2-7,TRBV7-8,TRBD2,many,CASSLGRLAVYEQYF,TGTGCCAGCAGCTTAGGTAGACTAGCGGTCTACGAGCAGTACTTC
TRBJ2-7,TRBV28,.,.,CASSLGGQGTEQYF,TGTGCCAGCAGTTTAGGGGGACAAGGAACCGAGCAGTACTTC
TRBJ2-1,TRBV3-1,TRBD1,few,CASSQEGGSGYNEQFF,TGTGCCAGCAGCCAAGAAGGGGGCTCGGGATACAATGAGCAGTTCTTC
TRBJ1-6,TRBV6-2/TRBV6-3,.,few,CASSYSRDSGGSPLHF,TGTGCCAGCAGTTACTCGCGGGACTCCGGCGGTTCACCCCTCCACTTT
TRBJ2-7,TRBV20-1,TRBD2,few,CSARETSDPYEQYF,TGCAGTGCTAGAGAAACTAGCGACCCCTACGAGCAGTACTTC
TRBJ2-1,TRBV19,.,many,CASTRDGYNEQFF,TGTGCCAGTACCCGGGACGGCTACAATGAGCAGTTCTTC
TRBJ2-1,TRBV7-9,.,.,CASSAAANTFYEQFF,TGTGCCAGCAGCGCCGCGGCGAACACGTTTTACGAGCAGTTCTTC
TRBJ1-1,TRBV5-4,.,.,CASTDLGDLNTEAFF,TGTGCCAGCACCGACCTTGGAGATCTGAACACTGAAGCTTTCTTT
TRBJ1-1,TRBV28,TRBD1,many,CASTTWRQGAAGTEAFF,TGTGCCAGCACTACCTGGAGGCAGGGGGCGGCAGGCACTGAAGCTTTCTTT
TRBJ1-6,TRBV7-8,TRBD1,many,CASSFGFGTANSPLHF,TGTGCCAGCAGCTTTGGGTTTGGGACAGCTAATTCACCCCTCCACTTT
TRBJ1-5,TRBV7-9,.,few,CASSANTQPQHF,TGTGCCAGCAGCGCCAACACCCAGCCCCAGCATTTT
TRBJ2-5,TRBV6-2/TRBV6-3,.,many,CASEGKAPQETQYF,TGTGCCAGCGAGGGTAAAGCGCCCCAAGAGACCCAGTACTTC
TRBJ1-2,TRBV28,.,.,CASSLAGLGYTF,TGTGCCAGCAGTCTCGCGGGGCTCGGCTACACCTTC
TRBJ1-1,TRBV4-3,.,few,CASSQVGREAFF,TGCGCCAGCAGCCAAGTAGGGCGAGAAGCTTTCTTT
TRBJ1-4,TRBV12-3/TRBV12-4,.,many,CASTIRRDNSNEKLFF,TGTGCCAGCACCATTAGGCGGGACAACTCTAATGAAAAACTGTTTTTT
TRBJ1-5,TRBV7-2,.,many,CASSLIQGNQPQHF,TGTGCCAGCAGCTTAATCCAGGGGAATCAGCCCCAGCATTTT
TRBJ1-1,TRBV2,TRBD1,.,CASSGDRGPSFF,TGTGCCAGCAGTGGGGACAGGGGGCCATCTTTCTTT
TRBJ2-2,TRBV7-9,.,.,CASSLGEDMGSNTGELFF,TGTGCCAGCAGCTTAGGAGAGGACATGGGTTCGAACACCGGGGAGCTGTTTTTT